What follows are 25 T cell receptor beta chains derived from one specimen sequenced in a study of shared T cell receptors in the human thymus. Here immunoSEQ multiplex PCR was the method, and the copy in TCRdb shows in-frame clones only, minus some. The sample records roughly 660,000 clones, roughly 90% being singletons. This sample was shared with a second study, whose subject was human thymus T cells.

The material sequenced was thymocytes. The receptor source for this set is a boy younger than two with a congenital heart defect.

This clone was found once. This rearrangement joins TRBV18 to TRBJ2-7; 9 bases fit TRBD1. Germline V gene lookup returns CDR1 KGHSH and CDR2 LQKENI. V dropped 4 bases and J dropped 1; count of bases not matched to a gene: 2. This CDR3 has 14 residues. The CDR3 loop reads CASSRGTGSYEQYF. The CDR3 nucleotides read TGTGCCAGCTCACGGGGGACAGGGTCCTACGAGCAGTACTTC.

The rearrangement links TRBV27 to TRBJ1-3; 7 bases align to TRBD1. Germline values: CDR1 MNHEY, CDR2 SMNVEV (reference sequence). This CDR3 contains 15 residues. The V and J ends lost 7 bases and 4 bases, in that order; junction bases with no gene match: 10. This chain's CDR3 is CASKVAQGNGNTIYF. The CDR3 nucleotides read TGTGCCAGCAAAGTGGCACAGGGGAACGGAAACACCATATATTTT.

The chain links TRBV4-3 to TRBJ2-1; TRBD2 matches at 13 bases. This CDR3 is 16 amino acids long. V was clipped by 3 bases and J by 5 bases; unmatched bases: 4. Germline CDR1 is LGHNA and CDR2 is YSLEER. As DNA, the CDR3 is TGCGCCAGCAGCCAGCACGGACTAGCGGGAGACAATGAGCAGTTCTTC. It translates to CASSQHGLAGDNEQFF.

The chain uses TRBV5-4 and TRBJ2-2, with TRBD1 identical over 10 bases. The germline V gene has CDR1 SGHNT and CDR2 YYREEE (reference sequence). Trimming cost V 5 bases and J 6 bases; bases outside gene matches: 22. CDR3 length: 20 amino acids. In DNA form, the CDR3 reads TGTGCCAGCAGGGAATCTCCGGGACAGGGGTTTCCTCTGGGATCCGGGGAGCTGTTTTTT. Protein product: CASRESPGQGFPLGSGELFF.

The chain is built from TRBV28 and TRBJ2-2; D perhaps matches TRBD1 (5 bases). V gave up 9 bases and J gave up 3 bases, with 14 bases separating them. The CDR3 sequence is 14 residues long. Germline CDR1 reads MDHEN; CDR2 reads SYDVKM. The CDR3 DNA sequence: TGTGCCAGTGAAGGGGCCGGTTACACCGGGGAGCTGTTTTTT. Its protein is CASEGAGYTGELFF.

The gene calls are TRBV7-2 and TRBJ1-3; TRBD1 agrees at 12 bases. There are 18 residues in the CDR3. CDR1 and CDR2 (germline): SGHTA, FQGNSA. Trimming took 3 bases from V and 0 from J; bases not matched to a gene: 6. The chain's CDR3 is CASSFLRDRGLSGNTIYF. For the CDR3, the DNA is TGTGCCAGCAGCTTCCTCCGGGACAGGGGGCTCTCTGGAAACACCATATATTTT.

J is TRBJ1-5 and V is TRBV4-2; a possible D gene is TRBD1 (6 bases). The CDR3 is made up of 15 amino acids. Germline V gene data show CDR1 as LGHNA and CDR2 as YNFKEQ. V lost 3 bases, J lost 4 bases, and 13 bases lay in between. This chain's CDR3 is CASSHEDGTNQPQHF. In nucleotides, the CDR3 is TGTGCCAGCAGCCATGAAGACGGGACAAATCAGCCCCAGCATTTT.

V is TRBV25-1 and J is TRBJ2-1, with TRBD2 matching over 9 bases. Per the germline V gene, CDR1 is MGHDK and CDR2 is SYGVNS. V shed 8 bases, J shed 0 bases, and the junction held 5 bases outside the gene matches. This CDR3 is built from 15 residues. Written as DNA, the CDR3 is TGTGCCAGCGAGCGGGAGGTGGGCTCCTACAATGAGCAGTTCTTC. This sequence encodes CASEREVGSYNEQFF.

The chain recombines TRBV5-6 with TRBJ2-7; TRBD2 is a possible D gene (6 bases). This CDR3 comprises 17 residues. The V gene lost 4 bases and the J gene lost 0 bases, with 20 bases spanning the gap. Germline V gene data show CDR1 as SGHDT and CDR2 as YYEEEE. The CDR3: CASSTGRLPGSSYEQYF. DNA for the CDR3: TGTGCCAGCAGCACCGGACGCCTTCCCGGGAGCTCCTACGAGCAGTACTTC.

V gene TRBV5-1 combines with J gene TRBJ1-1; 10 nucleotides match TRBD1. Unmatched junction bases numbered 8, after V lost 4 bases and J lost 5 bases. Looked up from germline, CDR1 is SGHRS and CDR2 is YFSETQ. The CDR3 is made up of 15 amino acids. CDR3 sequence: CASSVDRGRRTEAFF. CDR3 coding DNA: TGCGCCAGCAGCGTGGACAGGGGGAGAAGGACTGAAGCTTTCTTT.

This chain links TRBV4-3 with TRBJ2-7; no firm D call. Per the germline V gene, CDR1 is LGHNA and CDR2 is YSLEER. CDR3 size: 17 residues. V lost 0 bases and J 2 bases, leaving 17 bases between the germline ends. This CDR3 is CASSQERQRSRPYEQYF. CDR3 bases: TGCGCCAGCAGCCAAGAAAGGCAGCGTTCCCGGCCCTACGAGCAGTACTTC.

This clone was seen a single time. The chain uses TRBV28 and TRBJ2-3; 14 nucleotides line up with TRBD2. The CDR3 totals 18 residues. Germline CDR1 and CDR2: MDHEN and SYDVKM. V dropped 5 bases and J dropped 1; count of bases not matched to a gene: 8. The CDR3 coding sequence is TGTGCCAGCAGTCCGGGACTAGCGGGAGAAGCTGGCACAGATACGCAGTATTTT. Amino acids: CASSPGLAGEAGTDTQYF.

The chain combines TRBV5-8 with TRBJ1-5; no firm D call. V was cut by 4 bases and J by 4 bases, with 9 bases left in between. Germline V lookup: CDR1 SGHTS, CDR2 YDEGEE. This CDR3 region has 13 residues. The CDR3: CASSPRVNQPQHF. CDR3 bases: TGTGCCAGCAGCCCGAGGGTGAATCAGCCCCAGCATTTT.

This clone occurred a few times. The J gene is TRBJ1-4, the V gene TRBV14; a possible D gene is TRBD1 (6 bases). Per germline, CDR1 SGHDN and CDR2 FVKESK. V was cut by 0 bases and J by 0 bases, with 14 bases left in between. The CDR3 length is 18 residues. CDR3 in amino acids: CASSQERTVNATNEKLFF. CDR3 sequence (DNA): TGTGCCAGCAGCCAAGAGAGGACAGTAAATGCAACTAATGAAAAACTGTTTTTT.

The chain recombines TRBV27 with TRBJ2-1, with D perhaps TRBD1 (5 bases). The ends were cut back, 6 bases at V and 6 bases at J, with 12 bases in the middle. The CDR3 sequence is 13 residues long. Germline values: CDR1 MNHEY, CDR2 SMNVEV (reference sequence). CDR3 region: CASSQGVSNEQFF. The CDR3 DNA reads as TGTGCCAGCAGCCAGGGTGTAAGCAATGAGCAGTTCTTC.

This chain uses TRBV4-1 with TRBJ2-7; 10 bases fit TRBD2. Germline V gene lookup returns CDR1 MGHRA and CDR2 YSYEKL. V trimming: 0 bases; J trimming: 4 bases; junction bases outside the gene matches: 12. CDR3 length: 18 amino acids. The CDR3 sequence is CASSQENSGRTFWYEQYF. For the CDR3, the DNA is TGCGCCAGCAGCCAAGAAAATAGCGGGAGGACGTTCTGGTACGAGCAGTACTTC.

The chain is built from TRBV7-6 and TRBJ2-7; TRBD1 agrees at 7 bases. V was pared by 6 bases and J by 0 bases, with 8 bases of the junction left unmatched. This CDR3 is 15 amino acids long. Looked up from germline, CDR1 is SGHVS and CDR2 is FNYEAQ. DNA for the CDR3: TGTGCCAGCAGGCACTGGGACAGCCACTCCTACGAGCAGTACTTC. Translation: CASRHWDSHSYEQYF.

This sequence joins TRBV4-3 and TRBJ2-2; 8 bases fit TRBD2. This CDR3 contains 18 residues. J lost 0 bases, V lost 0 bases, and 6 bases had no gene match. Germline V CDR1 and CDR2: LGHNA, YSLEER. The CDR3 region is CASSQEWLAGSNTGELFF. The DNA for the CDR3 is TGCGCCAGCAGCCAAGAGTGGCTAGCGGGTTCGAACACCGGGGAGCTGTTTTTT.

This chain connects TRBV4-2 to TRBJ2-3; 7 bases align to TRBD2. The length of the CDR3 is 17 residues. Per the germline V gene, CDR1 is LGHNA and CDR2 is YNFKEQ. The V segment lost 2 bases and the J segment 0 bases; nucleotides outside the gene matches: 8. The DNA for the CDR3 is TGTGCCAGCAGCCAACCAACTAGCGCAAGTAGCACAGATACGCAGTATTTT. This gives the protein CASSQPTSASSTDTQYF.

As concerns this clone: Distinct nucleotide sequences in the sample also encode this CDR3. CDR3 protein: CASSRLAGGYEQYF. CDR3 in DNA: TGTGCCAGCTCCCGGCTAGCGGGAGGCTACGAGCAGTACTTC. The V call is TRBV27, the J call TRBJ2-7; TRBD2 agrees at 11 bases. The CDR3 covers 14 residues. Germline loops: CDR1 MNHEY, CDR2 SMNVEV (reference sequence). V lost 8 bases and J lost 3; bases outside the gene matches: 6.

This rearrangement joins TRBV5-1 to TRBJ2-5; 8 bases align to TRBD1. V shed 8 bases, J shed 5 bases, and the junction held 5 bases outside the gene matches. The CDR3 spans 12 residues. Looked up from germline, CDR1 is SGHRS and CDR2 is YFSETQ. The CDR3 loop is CASQGARETQYF. For the CDR3, the DNA is TGCGCCAGTCAGGGGGCGCGGGAGACCCAGTACTTC.

The chain links TRBV19 to TRBJ1-5; the D is unclear. Germline V lookup: CDR1 LNHDA, CDR2 SQIVND (reference sequence). V was clipped by 6 bases and J by 5 bases, with 11 bases between them. The CDR3 is made up of 13 amino acids. Written as DNA, the CDR3 is TGTGCCAGTAGCCCAGAATTGCATCAGCCCCAGCATTTT. This codes for CASSPELHQPQHF.

The gene calls are TRBV5-6 and TRBJ1-2, with D possibly being TRBD1 (5 bases). Looked up from germline, CDR1 is SGHDT and CDR2 is YYEEEE. The CDR3 is 11 residues long. V lost 5 bases, J lost 8 bases, and 10 bases lay in between. CDR3 sequence: CASRREGGYTF. For the CDR3, the DNA is TGTGCCAGCAGAAGGGAGGGGGGCTACACCTTC.

The rearrangement uses TRBV9 and TRBJ2-7; TRBD1 matches at 9 bases. V lost 4 bases and J lost 1; bases outside the gene matches: 6. This CDR3 is built from 15 residues. Germline assignment: CDR1 SGDLS and CDR2 YYNGEE. The CDR3 is CASSTGTGRSYEQYF. The CDR3 DNA is TGTGCCAGCAGCACAGGGACAGGGAGGTCCTACGAGCAGTACTTC.

The CDR3 sequence: CASSSSPSTGPRGTQYF. CDR3 bases: TGTGCCAGCAGCTCCTCTCCTTCGACAGGTCCCCGTGGGACCCAGTACTTC. J is TRBJ2-5 and V is TRBV11-3, with D possibly matching TRBD1 (6 bases). Trimming took 4 bases from V and 7 from J, leaving 25 bases between them. The CDR3 has 17 residues. Looked up from germline, CDR1 is SGHNT and CDR2 is YENEEA.